These T cell receptor beta chains were read from a single sample in a study of T-cell reconstitution after alpha-beta-depleted transplantation in children. Via MiXCR, TCRdb re-called the PCR reads, giving one row per CDR3 protein. The sample has approximately 400,000 distinct CDR3 sequences; around 15% are singletons. Specimen: PBMCs, mostly from graft donor cells, collected 360 days after TCRalphabeta/CD19-depleted stem cell transplant. The receptors originated from a boy under three years old who had a stem cell transplant for Wiskott-Aldrich syndrome, so the T cells may come from the graft donor. The CDR3 runs from the conserved cysteine through the conserved F or W. D genes are given only for firm matches. Clone sizes are given selectively: once, few, many, or a class where the clone is expanded.

clone_size	d_call	v_call	j_call	cdr3_length	cdr3_nt	cdr3_aa
.	.	TRBV7-8	TRBJ2-1	16	TGTGCCAGCAGCTTAGGATGGGCCGGATCCTACAATGAGCAGTTCTTC	CASSLGWAGSYNEQFF
.	.	TRBV30	TRBJ2-5	14	TGTGCCTGGAATCCCGTGGGGCCCCAAGAGACCCAGTACTTC	CAWNPVGPQETQYF
.	.	TRBV29-1	TRBJ2-5	12	TGCAGCGTTCTTTGGGGTGGAGAGACCCAGTACTTC	CSVLWGGETQYF
.	.	TRBV20-1	TRBJ1-2	12	TGCAGTGCTAGACCTATTAGCTATGGCTACACCTTC	CSARPISYGYTF
few	.	TRBV25-1	TRBJ2-1	12	TGTGCCAGCAGTGAATCGTTCAATGAGCAGTTCTTC	CASSESFNEQFF
.	.	TRBV20-1	TRBJ1-4	13	TGCAGTGCTAGAGAATCCGGTGGGGAAAAACTGTTTTTT	CSARESGGEKLFF
few	.	TRBV9	TRBJ2-5	13	TGTGCCAGCAGCGTAGGGGCGGGGGAGACCCAGTACTTC	CASSVGAGETQYF
.	.	TRBV7-9	TRBJ2-5	16	TGTGCCAGCAGCTTAGGATCCTCAGGACTGCAAGAGACCCAGTACTTC	CASSLGSSGLQETQYF
.	.	TRBV4-3	TRBJ1-4	13	TGCGCCAGCAGCCAAGATGAGGAGGAAAAACTGTTTTTT	CASSQDEEEKLFF
.	.	TRBV18	TRBJ2-1	13	TGTGCCAGCTCACAGCAGGTGGGCAATGAGCAGTTCTTC	CASSQQVGNEQFF
few	.	TRBV5-1	TRBJ1-1	16	TGCGCCAGCAGCTTGGTTGCGGGTTTGGTGGGCACTGAAGCTTTCTTT	CASSLVAGLVGTEAFF
.	.	TRBV4-3	TRBJ1-5	14	TGCGCCAGCAGCCAAGAAAGAAGAAATCAGCCCCAGCATTTT	CASSQERRNQPQHF
few	.	TRBV29-1	TRBJ2-3	13	TGCAGCGTTAAGGGCCTCGTCACAGATACGCAGTATTTT	CSVKGLVTDTQYF
.	.	TRBV14	TRBJ2-3	14	TGTGCCAGCAGCCAAGATTTAGGGGCAGATACGCAGTATTTT	CASSQDLGADTQYF
.	.	TRBV28	TRBJ1-6	16	TGTGCCAGCAGTTTTTTGCGGGTTTTGAAAACTTCACCCCTCCACTTT	CASSFLRVLKTSPLHF
.	.	TRBV6-4	TRBJ2-7	18	TGTGCCAGCAGTGACTCGAGGATTCCAGGGGATGGGCGTTACGAGCAGTACTTC	CASSDSRIPGDGRYEQYF
.	.	TRBV5-1	TRBJ2-7	12	TGCGCCAGCAGCTTGGGACGGACGCTACCTACCTTC	CASSLGRTLPTF
.	.	TRBV20-1	TRBJ2-7	14	TGCAGTGCTAGGGCTGGGAGGCACTCCTACGAGCAGTACTTC	CSARAGRHSYEQYF
.	.	TRBV6-2/TRBV6-3	TRBJ2-1	14	TGTGCCAGCAGTTCCACTACCCCCTACAATGAGCAGTTCTTC	CASSSTTPYNEQFF
.	.	TRBV12-5	TRBJ2-2	14	TGTGCTAGTGGCTCCCAGATACCGGGCGGGGAGCTGTTTTTT	CASGSQIPGGELFF
few	.	TRBV5-1	TRBJ2-7	15	TGCGCCAGCAGCTTGGCGGGGGGCGCAGTCCACGAGCAGTACTTC	CASSLAGGAVHEQYF
few	.	TRBV2	TRBJ2-1	11	TGTGCCAGCAGTGTAGCTGGCGAGCAGTTCTTC	CASSVAGEQFF
few	TRBD2	TRBV29-1	TRBJ2-1	15	TGCAGCGTTCAGATGACTAGCGGGGTTATCGGTGAGCAGTTCTTC	CSVQMTSGVIGEQFF
few	TRBD1	TRBV29-1	TRBJ1-2	15	TGCAGCGTTGAAGGCAAACAGGGGGCGTTAAGTGGCTACACCTTC	CSVEGKQGALSGYTF
few	TRBD2	TRBV9	TRBJ2-1	15	TGTGCCAGCGGGGAGGGGACTAGCGGGATGGATGAGCAGTTCTTC	CASGEGTSGMDEQFF
few	.	TRBV7-2	TRBJ2-7	14	TGTGCCAGCAGACCCGGGACTCTTCCCTACGAGCAGTACTTC	CASRPGTLPYEQYF
.	.	TRBV25-1	TRBJ2-2	13	TGTGCCAGCAGTGAATGGGGGATCGGGGAGCTGTTTTTT	CASSEWGIGELFF
few	.	TRBV7-2	TRBJ1-5	15	TGTGCCAGCAGCTTAACGGGGAGGGAACATCAGCCCCAGCATTTT	CASSLTGREHQPQHF
few	TRBD1	TRBV11-2	TRBJ2-2	21	TGTGCCAGCAGCTTAGAGGCCCCTCTCACGGGACAGGGGAGAGGCACCGGGGAGCTGTTTTTT	CASSLEAPLTGQGRGTGELFF
few	.	TRBV12-3/TRBV12-4	TRBJ1-1	16	TGTGCCAGCAGCACGTCCGAGGGAATTCGAGACACTGAAGCTTTCTTT	CASSTSEGIRDTEAFF
many	TRBD1	TRBV20-1	TRBJ2-7	13	TGCAGTGCTCCCAGGACAGGGACCTACGAGCAGTACTTC	CSAPRTGTYEQYF
few	.	TRBV6-1	TRBJ2-1	16	TGTGCCAGCAGTGAAAAGGGTAGAAGCTCCTACAATGAGCAGTTCTTC	CASSEKGRSSYNEQFF
few	TRBD2	TRBV4-1	TRBJ2-3	17	TGCGCCAGCAGCCCCAGACTAGCGGGGGGGAACACAGATACGCAGTATTTT	CASSPRLAGGNTDTQYF
once	TRBD2	TRBV29-1	TRBJ2-1	16	TGCAGCGTCTACGGGACTAGCGGGGCGAATTGGGATGAGCAGTTCTTC	CSVYGTSGANWDEQFF
.	.	TRBV7-6	TRBJ2-3	15	TGTGCCAGCAGCTCCCTAGCCCGGGGCACAGATACGCAGTATTTT	CASSSLARGTDTQYF
.	.	TRBV10-3	TRBJ2-1	12	TGTGCCACCAGACTCGCCGCGGGTGAGCAGTTCTTC	CATRLAAGEQFF
few	.	TRBV6-2/TRBV6-3	TRBJ1-4	14	TGTGCCAGCACCCGAGACGCAACTAATGAAAAACTGTTTTTT	CASTRDATNEKLFF
few	TRBD1	TRBV5-1	TRBJ1-1	15	TGCGCCAGCAGCTTGTTCGGGACAGGGAACACTGAAGCTTTCTTT	CASSLFGTGNTEAFF
.	TRBD2	TRBV9	TRBJ2-1	15	TGTGCCAGCAGCGTAGTCGCGGGGGGCTACAATGAGCAGTTCTTC	CASSVVAGGYNEQFF
many	TRBD1	TRBV12-3/TRBV12-4	TRBJ2-5	15	TGTGCCAGCAGTTTATGGGGGACAGAGCAAGAGACCCAGTACTTC	CASSLWGTEQETQYF
many	.	TRBV4-3	TRBJ2-1	15	TGCGCCAGCAGCCAAGAAGAATTCGGCTACAATGAGCAGTTCTTC	CASSQEEFGYNEQFF
.	TRBD2	TRBV11-2	TRBJ2-1	16	TGTGCCAGCAGCTTAGGTGGGGGGGGGGTTTACAATGAGCAGTTCTTC	CASSLGGGGVYNEQFF
.	TRBD2	TRBV6-5	TRBJ2-1	17	TGTGCCAGCAGCAATCTACCGGCGGGGGGTTACTACAATGAGCAGTTCTTC	CASSNLPAGGYYNEQFF
.	TRBD1	TRBV12-3/TRBV12-4	TRBJ2-5	15	TGTGCCAGCAGAAACGGACAGGGGGCGGGAGAGACCCAGTACTTC	CASRNGQGAGETQYF
few	.	TRBV20-1	TRBJ2-7	15	TGCAGTCTTGACCGGCCTCAGCCCCACTCCTACGAGCAGTACTTC	CSLDRPQPHSYEQYF
few	TRBD2	TRBV29-1	TRBJ2-7	13	TGCAGCGTTGTAGCGGGTCCAGTCTACGAGCAGTACTTC	CSVVAGPVYEQYF
.	TRBD1	TRBV7-9	TRBJ2-7	17	TGTGCCAGCAGCCTCGGTCGTAGGGGGCAGCACCCGTACGAGCAGTACTTC	CASSLGRRGQHPYEQYF
.	.	TRBV5-1	TRBJ2-3	13	TGCGCCAGCAGCCGCTTTCAAACAGATACGCAGTATTTT	CASSRFQTDTQYF
few	.	TRBV11-2	TRBJ2-1	16	TGTGCCAGCAGCTTTCGGGCTAGGGAACCCTACAATGAGCAGTTCTTC	CASSFRAREPYNEQFF
few	.	TRBV27	TRBJ2-7	14	TGTGCCAGCAAGGTGGCTGCAGGGCCCTACGAGCAGTACTTC	CASKVAAGPYEQYF
.	.	TRBV5-1	TRBJ2-7	13	TGCGCCAGCAGCTTGGGAGGCGAATACGAGCAGTACTTC	CASSLGGEYEQYF
few	TRBD2	TRBV5-1	TRBJ2-7	16	TGCGCCAGCAGCCAAAGGACTAGCGGGGGGACCTACGAGCAGTACTTC	CASSQRTSGGTYEQYF